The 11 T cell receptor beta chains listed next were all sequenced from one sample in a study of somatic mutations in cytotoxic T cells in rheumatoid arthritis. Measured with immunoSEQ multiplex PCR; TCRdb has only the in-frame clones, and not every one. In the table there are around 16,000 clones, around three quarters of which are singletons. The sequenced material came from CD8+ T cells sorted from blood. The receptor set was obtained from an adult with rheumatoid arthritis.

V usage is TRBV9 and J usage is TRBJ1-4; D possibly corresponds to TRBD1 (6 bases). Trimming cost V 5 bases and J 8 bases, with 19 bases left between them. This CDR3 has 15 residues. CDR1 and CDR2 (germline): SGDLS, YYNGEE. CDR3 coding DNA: TGTGCCAGCAGTCTTCTAAAGTCGGACAGCGAAAAACTGTTTTTT. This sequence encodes CASSLLKSDSEKLFF.

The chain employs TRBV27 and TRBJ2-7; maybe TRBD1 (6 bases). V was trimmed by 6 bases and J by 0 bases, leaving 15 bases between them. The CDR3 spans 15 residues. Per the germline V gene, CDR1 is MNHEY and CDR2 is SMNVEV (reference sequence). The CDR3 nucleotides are TGTGCCAGCAGCCTCACACAGGGTAGCTCCTACGAGCAGTACTTC. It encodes CASSLTQGSSYEQYF.

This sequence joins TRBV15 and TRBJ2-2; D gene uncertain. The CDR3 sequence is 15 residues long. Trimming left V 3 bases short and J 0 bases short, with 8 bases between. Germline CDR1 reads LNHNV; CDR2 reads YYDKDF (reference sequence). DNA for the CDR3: TGTGCCACCAGCAGCGACAAGTCGAACACCGGGGAGCTGTTTTTT. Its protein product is CATSSDKSNTGELFF.

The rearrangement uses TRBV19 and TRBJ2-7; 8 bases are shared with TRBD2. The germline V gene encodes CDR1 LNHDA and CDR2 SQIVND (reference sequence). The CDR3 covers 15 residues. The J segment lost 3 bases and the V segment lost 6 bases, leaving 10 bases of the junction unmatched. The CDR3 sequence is CASSGGALPYYEQYF. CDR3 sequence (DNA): TGTGCCAGTAGCGGGGGGGCCTTACCGTACTACGAGCAGTACTTC.

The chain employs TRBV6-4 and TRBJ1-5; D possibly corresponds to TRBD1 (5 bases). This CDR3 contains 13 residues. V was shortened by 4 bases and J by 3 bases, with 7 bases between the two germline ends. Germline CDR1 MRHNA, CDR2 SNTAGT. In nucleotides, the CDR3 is TGTGCCAGCAGTGTAGGGGACAATCAGCCCCAGCATTTT. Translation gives CASSVGDNQPQHF.

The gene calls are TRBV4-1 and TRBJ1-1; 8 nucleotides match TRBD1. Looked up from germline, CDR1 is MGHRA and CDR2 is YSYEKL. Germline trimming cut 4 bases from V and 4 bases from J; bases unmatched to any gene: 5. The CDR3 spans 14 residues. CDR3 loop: CASSPGGAGTEAFF. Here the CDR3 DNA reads TGCGCCAGCAGCCCAGGGGGCGCGGGCACTGAAGCTTTCTTT.

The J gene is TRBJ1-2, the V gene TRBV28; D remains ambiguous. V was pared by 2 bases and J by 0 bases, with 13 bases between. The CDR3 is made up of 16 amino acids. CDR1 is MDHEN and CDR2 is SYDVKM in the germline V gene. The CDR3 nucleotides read TGTGCCAGCAGTTTAGTGAGTGTTCGGGCTAACTATGGCTACACCTTC. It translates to CASSLVSVRANYGYTF.

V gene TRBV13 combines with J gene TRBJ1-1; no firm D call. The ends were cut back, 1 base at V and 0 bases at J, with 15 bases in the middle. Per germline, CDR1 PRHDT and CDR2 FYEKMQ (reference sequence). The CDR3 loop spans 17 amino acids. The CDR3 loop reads CASSLEGGALMNTEAFF. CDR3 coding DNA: TGTGCCAGCAGCTTAGAGGGCGGAGCACTCATGAACACTGAAGCTTTCTTT.

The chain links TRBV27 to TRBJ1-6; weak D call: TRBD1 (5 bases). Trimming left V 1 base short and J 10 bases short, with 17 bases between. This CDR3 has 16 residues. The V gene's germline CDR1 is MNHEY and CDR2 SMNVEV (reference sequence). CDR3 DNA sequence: TGTGCCAGCAGTTTATTATCGGGGGGACGTCTGTCACCCCTCCACTTT. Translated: CASSLLSGGRLSPLHF.

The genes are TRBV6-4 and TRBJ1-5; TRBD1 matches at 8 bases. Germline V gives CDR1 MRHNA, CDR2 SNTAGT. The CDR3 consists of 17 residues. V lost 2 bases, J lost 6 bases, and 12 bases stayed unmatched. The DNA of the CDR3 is TGTGCCAGCAGTGACAAATCGCCGGACAGGGCGGCTCAGCCCCAGCATTTT. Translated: CASSDKSPDRAAQPQHF.

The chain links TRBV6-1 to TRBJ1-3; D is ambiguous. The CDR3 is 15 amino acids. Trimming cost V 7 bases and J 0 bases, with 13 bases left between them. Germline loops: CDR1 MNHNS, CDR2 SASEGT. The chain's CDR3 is CASTPGPDSGNTIYF. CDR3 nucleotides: TGTGCCAGCACCCCCGGGCCGGACTCTGGAAACACCATATATTTT.